This entry describes one T cell receptor beta chain. This CDR3 is built from 15 residues. J gave up 7 bases and V 5 bases, and 8 bases lay outside the gene matches. Germline CDR1 reads SNHLY; CDR2 reads FYNNEI. This entry comes from a study of blood T cell repertoires in COVID-19. As originally analysed: Reference gene primer amplification yielded estimated nucleated cell counts. Clones were sequenced by immunoSEQ multiplex PCR, and TCRdb holds only the in-frame ones, with some missing. D and trimming come from the DNA, and the V and J calls and clone size come from that table. The sample has around 97,000 clones, around 87% seen once; the top ten hold roughly 21%.

The TCR sequence derives from a human donor in a cohort sampled during active COVID-19. The specimen sequenced was peripheral blood. The chain uses TRBV2 and TRBJ2-2; 9 nucleotides line up with TRBD2. CDR3 sequence (DNA): TGTGCCAGCAGTTTAGCGGGAGAAGGAATCGGGGAGCTGTTTTTT. The encoded protein is CASSLAGEGIGELFF.